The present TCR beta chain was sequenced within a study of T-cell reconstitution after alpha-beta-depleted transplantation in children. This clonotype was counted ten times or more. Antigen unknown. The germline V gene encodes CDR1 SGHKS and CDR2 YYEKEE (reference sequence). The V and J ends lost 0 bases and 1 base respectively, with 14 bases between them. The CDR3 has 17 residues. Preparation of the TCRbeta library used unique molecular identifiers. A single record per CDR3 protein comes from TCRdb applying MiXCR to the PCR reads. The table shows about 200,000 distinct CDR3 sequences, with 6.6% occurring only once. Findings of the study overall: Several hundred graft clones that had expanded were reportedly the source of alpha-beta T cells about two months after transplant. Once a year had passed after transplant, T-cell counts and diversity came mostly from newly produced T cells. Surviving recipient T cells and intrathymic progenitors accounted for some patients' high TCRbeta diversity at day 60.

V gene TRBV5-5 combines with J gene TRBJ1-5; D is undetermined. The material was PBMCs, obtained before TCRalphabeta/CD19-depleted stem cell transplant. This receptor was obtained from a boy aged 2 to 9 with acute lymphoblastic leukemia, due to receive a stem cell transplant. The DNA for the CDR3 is TGTGCCAGCAGCTTGGGCGACGGTGGATGGAGCAATCAGCCCCAGCATTTT. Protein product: CASSLGDGGWSNQPQHF.